The source of this TCR beta chain is a study of blood T cells in healthy people across ages. Study results and limitations: Estimates drawn from one million T cells were deemed to understate diversity.

Using a J-beta primer mix together with a sample-barcoded 5' primer, a second PCR was run for about 7 to 12 cycles. TCRdb re-called the 5' RACE reads with MiXCR, one entry per CDR3 protein. The sample includes roughly 500,000 distinct CDR3 sequences, approximately 25% seen only once; the top ten take less than 20%. Each sample provided at least 6 micrograms of extracted total RNA. Germline CDR1 and CDR2: SGHRS and YFSETQ. V dropped 1 base and J dropped 8; count of bases not matched to a gene: 7. CDR3 length: 14 residues. The table lists this clonotype with a few counts. As yet, its antigen is unknown. The chain joins TRBV5-1 to TRBJ1-2; the match to TRBD1 covers 8 bases. Sequenced: blood. This sequence originates from a woman in her 70s in good health. CDR3 nucleotide sequence: TGCGCCAGCAGCTTGCAGGGGGCATCGGGAGGCTACACCTTC. It is translated as CASSLQGASGGYTF.